This TCR beta chain was sequenced for a study of shared clonotypes between healthy human individuals (dated by TCRdb to 2019 to 2021). About the full investigation: The cohort included a few men and two women between 18 and 49 years of age. Each donor's leukapheresis produced roughly between roughly 0.85 and 9.5 billion PBMCs. Different laboratories and diverse techniques were used to prepare libraries and sequence TCR repertoires, to increase sequencing depth and limit assay-specific biases. The study deeply sequenced blood TCR repertoires of several healthy adults to estimate repertoire size and the extent of clonotype sharing between individuals. For each donor, three plates each were used for CD4 naive and CD4 memory, two plates were used for CD8 naive, and one plate was used for CD8 memory. Study-wide findings and limitations: Sampling was restricted to blood, and TCR repertoires in tissue are likely to differ from TCR repertoires in blood. Sharing across four donors was observed for roughly 5% of naive CD4, 3% to 4% of naive CD8, over 2% of memory CD4, and roughly 0.43% of memory CD8 clonotypes. Based on pairwise subsampling, the degree of clonotype sharing among donors was expected to be affected by sequencing depth. Even with the large sequencing depth, rarefaction of the sorted-subset datasets indicated that sequencing was incomplete. Higher generation probabilities were observed for clonotypes shared by all four sorted-subset donors than for non-shared clonotypes. Naive subsets generally had larger estimated clonotype richness than memory subsets. Because the study included a small number of donors, the genetic and exposure-history diversity represented was limited.

CD8 naive samples were CD45RO-negative cells positively selected for CCR7, giving a CD45RA+CCR7+ population that excluded TemRA cells. Donors were healthy HIV-negative adults with no recently reported acute infections or vaccinations. Every donor was a Caucasian adult living in Nashville, Tennessee, USA. After blood collection by leukapheresis, PBMCs were isolated using Ficoll-Histopaque density gradient centrifugation and then cryopreserved in the vapor phase of liquid nitrogen. Purity and quantity of every magnetically sorted T cell population were checked by analytical flow cytometry. From each sorted fraction, genomic DNA was isolated and quantified by UV absorbance on a Nanodrop 2000c. From a lookup of the germline V gene (reference sequence), CDR1 and CDR2 are SEHNR and FQNEAQ. The CDR3, from cysteine to phenylalanine, totals 18 residues. Solely the CDR3 DNA is kept, with 54 bases framed from the first base. The germline V end is reduced by 5 bases and the J end by 0 bases; junction bases left unmatched: 14.

Using the deep immunoSEQ assay, TCR CDR3 regions were amplified from genomic DNA by multiplex PCR. Extracted genomic DNA from each cell subset was spread evenly across all wells of several immunoSEQ 96-well plates, with each plate serving as a replicate. For sorted subsets, each replicate PCR was loaded with roughly 200 ng genomic DNA, equivalent to 32,000 or so T cell genomes. Purified libraries were measured with a Qubit 3.0 fluorometer, size-checked on a Bioanalyzer 2100, and measured again with the KAPA Library Quantification kit. Every immunoSEQ 96-well plate was sequenced on a separate single-read 150-cycle Illumina NextSeq 550 flow cell. On the authors' methods: The immunoSEQ output contained only junctional sequences without quality scores, so filtering could not match that applied to full-length reads. To assign V/J genes and CDR3, sequences were annotated using PyIR, a Python wrapper for IgBLAST v1.9, with IMGT germline references. Reads were filtered out if the reads had weak V/J assignments (E-value above 1e-6), no CDR3, stop codons, out-of-frame junctions, or ambiguous translated residues. V3J clonotypes were defined by identical inferred V gene, J gene, and CDR3 amino acid sequence. The percentage overlap between two repertoires was calculated by dividing the number of shared unique clonotypes by the size of the smaller repertoire. RTK rarefaction, the Chao1 estimator, and Recon v2.1 estimates of unobserved clonotypes were used to assess repertoire richness. OLGA was used to compute generation probabilities for all TCRbeta clonotypes that the gDNA method yielded from four donors. The clones in this table, taken by TCRdb from immuneACCESS, are in-frame only. Not every clone is retained; where verified, under half of the shortfall comes from an unresolved V gene, and the cause of the rest is unknown. V, J and clone size derive from that table, while D and trimming were established from the DNA sequence. The sample profile shows roughly 890,000 clones; 92% of them were found once. 24% of the sample is held by the ten biggest clonotypes.

Comments on this clone: It lacks a known antigen. No base qualities exist here, and no much larger clone lies one base off it.

In this chain, TRBV7-9 is recombined with TRBJ1-1, with 8 junctional bases fitting TRBD1. The sample comprised naive CD8+ T cells sorted from blood. The cell subset or site label for this specimen denotes: CD45RA+CCR7+. The receptor was isolated from a young man in good health. The CDR3 region has the sequence CASSTSIRDRMMNTEAFF. The nucleotide sequence reads as follows: TGTGCCAGCAGCACCTCTATCCGGGACAGGATGATGAACACTGAAGCTTTCTTT.